The next 31 T cell receptor beta chains were all read from a single sample in a study of T cells in Graves' hyperthyroidism and ophthalmopathy (dated by TCRdb to about 2019). The library was prepared using multiplex PCR. Instrument on record: Illumina HiSeq 2000. Amplification of TCR beta CDR3 regions was carried out from RNA transcripts. The first round of RT-PCR for the TCR CDR3 was performed with the HTBI primer set and the Qiagen OneStep RT-PCR kit. Using fastp at Q25 and MiXCR, TCRdb reprocessed the public reads and kept productive beta chains. Rows matching on CDR3 protein sequence are summarized as one entry with the most common DNA and genes. Within this sample are approximately 360,000 distinct CDR3 sequences, with about 25% of them counted one time only. About 73% of the sample rests with the top ten. What was sequenced was blood. These receptor sequences come from a middle-aged man with Graves' hyperthyroidism.

This clonotype was detected a few times. The chain links TRBV29-1 to TRBJ1-1; D is ambiguous. From germline, CDR1 is SQVTM and CDR2 ANQGSEA. The CDR3 sequence is 12 residues long. Trimming left V 7 bases short and J 5 bases short, with 14 bases between. The CDR3 is CSASGGETEAFF. The DNA of the CDR3 is TGCAGCGCCTCCGGCGGCGAGACTGAAGCTTTCTTT.

The table lists this clonotype with a few counts. The chain couples TRBV30 to TRBJ1-3; D not certain. Trimming pared 8 bases from V and 1 base from J, leaving 9 bases between. The CDR3 has 12 residues. Germline-derived CDR1 and CDR2 are GTSNPN and SVGIG (reference sequence). The DNA for the CDR3 is TGTGCCCACCGGAGATCTGGAAACACCATATATTTT. Translation gives CAHRRSGNTIYF.

This clonotype appeared many times. The V gene is TRBV30, the J gene TRBJ1-1; D uncertain. The CDR3 loop spans 12 amino acids. Germline-derived CDR1 and CDR2 are GTSNPN and SVGIG (reference sequence). V gave up 3 bases and J gave up 2 bases, with 7 bases separating them. In nucleotides, the CDR3 is TGTGCCTGGAGATGGCAAAACACTGAAGCTTTCTTT. This sequence encodes CAWRWQNTEAFF. Full variable domain (outside the CDR3, taken from reference TRBV30 and TRBJ1-1): SQTIHQWPATLVQPVGSPLSLECTVEGTSNPNLYWYRQAAGRGLQLLFYSVGIGQISSEVPQNLSASRPQDRQFILSSKKLLLSDSGFYLCAWRWQNTEAFFGQGTRLTVV.

Ten or more counts support this clonotype. The chain combines TRBV6-2 or TRBV6-3 with TRBJ2-7; D is perhaps TRBD1 (7 bases). The CDR3 has 14 residues. The ends were cut back, 2 bases at V and 6 bases at J, with 14 bases in the middle. Germline assignment: CDR1 MNHEY and CDR2 SVGEGT. The CDR3 loop is CASSYGQGGSEQYF. The CDR3 DNA reads TGTGCCAGCAGTTACGGGCAGGGGGGTTCCGAGCAGTACTTC.

In this sample, this clonotype turned up a few times. The V call is TRBV7-3, the J call TRBJ2-7; perhaps TRBD1 as D (5 bases). The CDR3 is 14 residues long. Trimming shortened V by 2 bases and J by 5 bases, and 13 bases separated the two germline ends. Germline V gene sequence: CDR1 SGHTA, CDR2 FQGTGA. The chain's CDR3 is CASSLLGDIHEQYF. The CDR3, as DNA: TGTGCCAGCAGCTTATTAGGGGATATCCACGAGCAGTACTTC.

This clonotype was seen only a few times. V usage is TRBV2 and J usage is TRBJ1-5; D might be TRBD1 (5 bases). Germline CDR1 and CDR2: SNHLY and FYNNEI. V was trimmed by 3 bases and J by 4 bases, leaving 16 bases between them. The CDR3 has 16 residues. CDR3 nucleotide sequence: TGTGCCAGCAGTGACCCCAGGGTCGGGGGAAATCAGCCCCAGCATTTT. It codes for CASSDPRVGGNQPQHF.

This clonotype was counted a few times. The V call is TRBV12-3 or TRBV12-4, the J call TRBJ2-2; the D gene is possibly TRBD1 (6 bases). Trimming left V 3 bases short and J 0 bases short, with 11 bases between. The CDR3 is 16 residues long. The CDR3 coding sequence is TGTGCCAGCAGTTTTCGACAGGTCGCGAACACCGGGGAGCTGTTTTTT. Protein product: CASSFRQVANTGELFF.

This clonotype was observed at least ten times. This rearrangement joins TRBV11-2 to TRBJ2-7, with a weak D call TRBD1 (6 bases). Germline values: CDR1 SGHAT, CDR2 FQNNGV. The CDR3 sequence is 15 residues long. V lost 3 bases to trimming and J lost 3 bases, with 15 bases between them. CDR3 residues: CASSFAAGAIYEQYF. The DNA for the CDR3 is TGTGCCAGCAGCTTTGCGGCAGGGGCGATCTACGAGCAGTACTTC.

Ten or more counts support this clonotype. The chain employs TRBV11-3 and TRBJ2-1, with D unclear. Deletions cut 5 bases from V and 6 bases from J, with 14 bases between. The CDR3 is made up of 14 amino acids. The germline V gene has CDR1 SGHNT and CDR2 YENEEA. In nucleotides, the CDR3 is TGTGCCAGCAGCATCACCCGGACGGGCAATGAGCAGTTCTTC. Amino acid sequence: CASSITRTGNEQFF.

This clonotype was seen only a few times. This chain joins TRBV29-1 and TRBJ2-7; D is perhaps TRBD1 or TRBD2 (6 bases each). The CDR3 is 13 residues long. Per the germline V gene, CDR1 is SQVTM and CDR2 is ANQGSEA. V dropped 1 base and J dropped 5 bases, with 12 bases sitting between them. CDR3 DNA: TGCAGCGTTGAAGGTGGGGGGCACAACGAGCAGTACTTC. Its protein product is CSVEGGGHNEQYF.

This clonotype was seen a few times. This chain joins TRBV7-9 and TRBJ1-2, with 9 bases identical to TRBD1. The CDR3 has 15 amino acids. The junction had 0 bases not matched to a gene; V was cut back by 0 bases and J by 1 base. The germline CDR1 and CDR2 sequences are SEHNR and FQNEAQ (reference sequence). The CDR3 loop reads CASSLATGGNYGYTF. In DNA form, the CDR3 reads TGTGCCAGCAGCTTAGCGACAGGGGGTAACTATGGCTACACCTTC.

This clonotype occurred many times. The J gene is TRBJ2-1, the V gene TRBV11-3; TRBD2 matches 7 bases. J gave up 3 bases and V 0 bases, and 5 bases lay outside the gene matches. The CDR3 has 16 amino acids. Germline CDR1 and CDR2: SGHNT and YENEEA. The CDR3 coding sequence is TGTGCCAGCAGCTTAGAGTGGGAGGGTGGCTACAATGAGCAGTTCTTC. Translating gives CASSLEWEGGYNEQFF.

CDR3 coding DNA: TGTGCCAGCAGGGATCTCCAAGAGACCCAGTACTTC. Translated: CASRDLQETQYF. This chain joins TRBV6-1 and TRBJ2-5; no clear D. The germline V and J ends were trimmed by 6 bases and 1 base, with 6 bases remaining between them. This CDR3 has 12 residues. Germline V lookup: CDR1 MNHNS, CDR2 SASEGT.

The chain uses TRBV7-9 and TRBJ2-1; TRBD2 matches 14 bases. CDR3 length: 18 residues. V shed 5 bases, J shed 9 bases, and the junction held 15 bases outside the gene matches. Germline assignment: CDR1 SEHNR and CDR2 FQNEAQ (reference sequence). In DNA, the CDR3 is TGTGCCAGCAGCCCCCCCGCCGCCGGGACTAGCGGGAGTAGTGAGCAGTTCTTC. This gives the protein CASSPPAAGTSGSSEQFF.

The chain uses TRBV5-8 and TRBJ2-1; D gene unclear. CDR1 is SGHTS, CDR2 YDEGEE, per germline. This CDR3 is built from 13 residues. Deletions cut 4 bases from V and 6 bases from J, with 11 bases between. The CDR3 coding sequence is TGTGCCAGCAGCACAGCCATCAGCAATGAGCAGTTCTTC. Protein: CASSTAISNEQFF.

This clonotype was seen a few times. The chain couples TRBV5-1 to TRBJ2-7, with D possibly matching TRBD2 (6 bases). Between the trimmed V and J ends, which lost 6 bases and 0 bases, there was a span of 13 bases. CDR1 and CDR2 (germline): SGHRS, YFSETQ. This CDR3 has 14 amino acids. The CDR3 reads CASKPGESSYEQYF. CDR3 DNA: TGCGCCAGCAAGCCGGGGGAAAGCTCCTACGAGCAGTACTTC.

In its sample, this clonotype was seen a few times. The V and J genes are TRBV4-1 and TRBJ2-1; the match to TRBD2 covers 9 bases. The CDR3 runs to 17 residues. From germline, CDR1 is MGHRA and CDR2 YSYEKL. The J segment lost 9 bases and the V segment lost 0 bases, leaving 12 bases of the junction unmatched. CDR3 DNA: TGCGCCAGCAGCCAAGAAGGATCGAGCGGGAGGTTGGTTGAGCAGTTCTTC. Its protein product is CASSQEGSSGRLVEQFF.

This clonotype appeared many times. The J gene is TRBJ1-1, the V gene TRBV29-1; D is ambiguous. Trimming stripped 5 bases from V and 1 base from J, with 5 bases between. CDR1 SQVTM and CDR2 ANQGSEA come from the germline V gene. CDR3 size: 11 residues. The CDR3 region is CSVQANTEAFF. The CDR3 DNA follows: TGCAGCGTTCAGGCGAACACTGAAGCTTTCTTT.

CDR3 sequence (DNA): TGTGCCAGTAGTATAAGCTGGGACAGAAGCTCTGGAAACACCATATATTTT. As protein: CASSISWDRSSGNTIYF. The chain carries TRBV19 and TRBJ1-3; 7 nucleotides match TRBD1. Germline-derived CDR1 and CDR2 are LNHDA and SQIVND (reference sequence). The ends lost 2 bases at V and 0 bases at J; junction bases unmatched: 7. This CDR3 spans 17 amino acids.

This clonotype has only one observation. The chain couples TRBV6-2 or TRBV6-3 to TRBJ2-1, with 10 bases fitting TRBD2. There are 14 residues in the CDR3. Per the germline V gene, CDR1 is MNHEY and CDR2 is SVGEGT. Losses at the gene ends were 6 bases for V and 4 bases for J; bases not matched to a gene: 3. The DNA for the CDR3 is TGTGCCAGCAGGATGGGACTAGCGTACAATGAGCAGTTCTTC. Its translation is CASRMGLAYNEQFF.

The rearrangement uses TRBV12-3 or TRBV12-4 and TRBJ1-5, with 7 positions matching TRBD1. The CDR3 covers 15 residues. The V segment lost 6 bases and the J segment 7 bases; nucleotides outside the gene matches: 12. The CDR3 coding sequence is TGTGCCAGCAGCCCAAGACAGGGAGGGTGGCAGCCCCAGCATTTT. This sequence encodes CASSPRQGGWQPQHF.

The chain links TRBV24-1 to TRBJ1-4, with TRBD1 matching 9 bases. The CDR3 contains 20 residues. With 2 bases clipped from V and 0 bases from J, the junction kept 12 bases outside the gene matches. Germline CDR1 KGHDR, CDR2 SFDVKD. The CDR3, as DNA: TGTGCCACCAGTGATTCACTCATCGGACAGGGGTCAACAACTAATGAAAAACTGTTTTTT. Its protein is CATSDSLIGQGSTTNEKLFF.

This clonotype was observed a handful of times. This chain links TRBV6-2 or TRBV6-3 with TRBJ2-7; D might be TRBD1 (5 bases). With 7 bases removed from V and 6 bases from J, the gap between germline ends came to 13 bases. This CDR3 is built from 12 residues. Germline CDR1 is MNHEY and CDR2 is SVGEGT. The CDR3 protein is CASTAGKLEQYF. For the CDR3, the DNA is TGTGCCAGCACGGCAGGGAAACTCGAGCAGTACTTC.

There are a few counts of this clonotype. The J gene is TRBJ2-1, the V gene TRBV3-1, with TRBD2 matching 7 bases. CDR1 LGHDT and CDR2 YNNKEL come from the germline V gene (reference sequence). The CDR3 runs 13 residues. V shed 2 bases, J shed 7 bases, and the junction held 2 bases outside the gene matches. The CDR3 sequence: CASSQSAGNEQFF. In DNA form, the CDR3 reads TGTGCCAGCAGCCAATCAGCGGGGAATGAGCAGTTCTTC.

With respect to this clonotype: A read error may be the cause here, since a much bigger clone is one base away. This chain joins TRBV5-1 and TRBJ1-6; D is unresolved. Germline loops: CDR1 SGHRS, CDR2 YFSETQ. This CDR3 is built from 13 residues. CDR3: CASGLEGNSPLHF. CDR3 nucleotide sequence: TGCGCCAGCGGCTTGGAGGGAAATTCACCCCTCCACTTT. Combining the CDR3 with reference TRBV5-1 and TRBJ1-6 gives the whole variable domain KAGVTQTPRYLIKTRGQQVTLSCSPISGHRSVSWYQQTPGQGLQFLFEYFSETQRNKGNFPGRFSGRQFSNSRSEMNVSTLELGDSALYLCASGLEGNSPLHFGNGTRLTVT.

This clonotype occurred many times. This chain uses TRBV24-1 with TRBJ2-1, with 13 bases fitting TRBD2. The CDR3 has 14 amino acids. CDR1 is KGHDR, CDR2 SFDVKD, per germline. The V gene end was trimmed by 7 bases and the J gene end by 8 bases; junction bases not matched to a gene: 4. The CDR3: CATSRTSGSYEQFF. The CDR3 nucleotides read TGTGCCACCAGCCGGACTAGCGGGAGCTATGAGCAGTTCTTC.

This clonotype showed up just a few times. The chain uses TRBV20-1 and TRBJ1-1; D is undetermined. From germline, CDR1 is DFQATT and CDR2 SNEGSKA (reference sequence). V was clipped by 3 bases and J by 4 bases, with 15 bases between them. The CDR3 is 14 residues long. As DNA, the CDR3 is TGCAGTGCTAGTTCCCTCCGGTTCACCACTGAAGCTTTCTTT. It yields the protein CSASSLRFTTEAFF.

The rearrangement links TRBV6-5 to TRBJ2-1; 11 bases are a match to TRBD2. This CDR3 region has 15 residues. CDR1 MNHEY and CDR2 SVGAGI come from the germline V gene. V shed 4 bases and J 12 bases; nucleotides not matched to a gene: 11. The CDR3 DNA reads TGTGCCAGCAGTTTCACTAGCGGGAGTGGGATAGGGCAGTTCTTC. It yields the protein CASSFTSGSGIGQFF.

This clonotype was recorded at least ten times. The rearrangement uses TRBV11-3 and TRBJ2-7, with D maybe TRBD1 (5 bases). This CDR3 comprises 15 residues. Germline V gives CDR1 SGHNT, CDR2 YENEEA. V lost 5 bases, J lost 0 bases, and 14 bases lay in between. Here the CDR3 DNA reads TGTGCCAGCAGCCGCAGGGCAGGTAGCTCCTACGAGCAGTACTTC. It translates to CASSRRAGSSYEQYF.

V usage is TRBV5-1 and J usage is TRBJ1-4; D might be TRBD1 (5 bases). Trimming removed 4 bases from V and 8 bases from J, with 12 bases in between. CDR3 size: 13 residues. Germline CDR1 and CDR2: SGHRS and YFSETQ. For the CDR3, the DNA is TGCGCCAGCAGCCCCGACAGCCCCGAAAAACTGTTTTTT. Protein: CASSPDSPEKLFF.

To note about this clonotype: This could be a read error, since a much larger clone is one nucleotide away. In nucleotides, the CDR3 is TGTGCCAGCTCACCATCGAACACCGGGGAGCTGCTTTTT. Protein: CASSPSNTGELLF. The rearrangement joins TRBV18 to TRBJ2-2; a possible D gene is TRBD2 (5 bases). The CDR3 sequence is 13 residues long. Germline loops: CDR1 KGHSH, CDR2 LQKENI.